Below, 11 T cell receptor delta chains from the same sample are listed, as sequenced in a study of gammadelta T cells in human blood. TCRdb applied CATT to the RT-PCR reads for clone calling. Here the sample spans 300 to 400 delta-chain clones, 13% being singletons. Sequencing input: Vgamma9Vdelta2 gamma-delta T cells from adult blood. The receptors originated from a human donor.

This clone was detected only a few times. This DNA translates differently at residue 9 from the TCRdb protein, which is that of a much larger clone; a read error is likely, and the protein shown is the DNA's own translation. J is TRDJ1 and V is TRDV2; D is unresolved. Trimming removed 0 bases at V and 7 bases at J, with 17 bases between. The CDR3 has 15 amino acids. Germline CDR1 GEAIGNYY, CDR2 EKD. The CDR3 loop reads CACDTLSGRGGKLIF. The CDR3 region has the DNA TGTGCCTGTGACACCTTGAGCGGGAGAGGAGGTAAACTCATCTTT.

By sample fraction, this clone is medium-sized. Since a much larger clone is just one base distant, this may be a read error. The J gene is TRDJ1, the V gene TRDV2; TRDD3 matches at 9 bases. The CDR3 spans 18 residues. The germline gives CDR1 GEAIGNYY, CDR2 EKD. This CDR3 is CASDVLTGGQVYTDKLIF. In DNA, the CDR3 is TGTGCCAGTGACGTGCTTACTGGGGGACAAGTTTACACCGATAAACTCATCTTT.

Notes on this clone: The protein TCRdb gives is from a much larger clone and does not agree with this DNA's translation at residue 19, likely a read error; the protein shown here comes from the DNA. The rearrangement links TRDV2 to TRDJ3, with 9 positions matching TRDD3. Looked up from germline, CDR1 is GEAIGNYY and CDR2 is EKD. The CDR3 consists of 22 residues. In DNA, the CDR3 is TGTGCCTGTGACACCGCGGTGACTGGGGGACGAAGGAATTCCTGGGACACCCGAAAGATGTTTTTC. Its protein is CACDTAVTGGRRNSWDTRKMFF.

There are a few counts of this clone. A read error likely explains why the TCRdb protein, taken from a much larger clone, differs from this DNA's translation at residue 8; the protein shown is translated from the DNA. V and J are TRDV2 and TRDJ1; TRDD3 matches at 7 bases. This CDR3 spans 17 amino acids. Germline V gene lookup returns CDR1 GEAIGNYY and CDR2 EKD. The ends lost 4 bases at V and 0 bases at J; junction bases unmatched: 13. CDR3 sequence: CACDPLGNTPDTDKLIF. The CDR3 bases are TGTGCCTGTGATCCACTGGGGAATACCCCCGACACCGATAAACTCATCTTT.

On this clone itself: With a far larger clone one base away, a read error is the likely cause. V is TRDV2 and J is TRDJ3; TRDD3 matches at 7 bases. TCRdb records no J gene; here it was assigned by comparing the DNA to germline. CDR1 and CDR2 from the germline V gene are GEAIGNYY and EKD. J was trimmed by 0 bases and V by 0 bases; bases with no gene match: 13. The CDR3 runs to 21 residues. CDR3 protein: CACDTVLGNTVSSWDTRQMFF. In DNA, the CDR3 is TGTGCCTGTGACACCGTACTGGGGAATACCGTTAGCTCCTGGGACACCCGACAGATGTTTTTC.

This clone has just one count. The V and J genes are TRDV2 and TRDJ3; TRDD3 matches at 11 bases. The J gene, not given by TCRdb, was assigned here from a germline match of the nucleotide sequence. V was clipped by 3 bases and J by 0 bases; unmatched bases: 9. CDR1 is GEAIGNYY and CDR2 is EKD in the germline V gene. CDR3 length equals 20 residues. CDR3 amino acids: CACDAVGDTPHSWDTRQMFF. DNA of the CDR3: TGTGCCTGTGACGCCGTGGGGGATACGCCGCACTCCTGGGACACCCGACAGATGTTTTTC.

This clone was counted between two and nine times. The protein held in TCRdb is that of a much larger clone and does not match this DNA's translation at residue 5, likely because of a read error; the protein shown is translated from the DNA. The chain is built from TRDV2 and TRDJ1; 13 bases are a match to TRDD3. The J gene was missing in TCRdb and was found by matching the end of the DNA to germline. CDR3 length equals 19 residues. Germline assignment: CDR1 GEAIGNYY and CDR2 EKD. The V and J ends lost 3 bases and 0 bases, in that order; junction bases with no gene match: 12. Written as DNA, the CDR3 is TGTGCCTGTGACTCAGTACTGGGGGATACGCTGGGTTACACCGATAAACTCATCTTT. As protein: CACDSVLGDTLGYTDKLIF.

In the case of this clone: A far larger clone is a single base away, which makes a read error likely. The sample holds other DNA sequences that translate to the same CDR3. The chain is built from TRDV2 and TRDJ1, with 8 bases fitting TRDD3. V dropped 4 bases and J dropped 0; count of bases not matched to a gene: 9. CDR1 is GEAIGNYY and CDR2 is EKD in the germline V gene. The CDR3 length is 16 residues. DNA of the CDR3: TGTGCCTGTGATAGACTGGGGGTTCCAAACACCGATAAACTCATCTTT. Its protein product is CACDRLGVPNTDKLIF.

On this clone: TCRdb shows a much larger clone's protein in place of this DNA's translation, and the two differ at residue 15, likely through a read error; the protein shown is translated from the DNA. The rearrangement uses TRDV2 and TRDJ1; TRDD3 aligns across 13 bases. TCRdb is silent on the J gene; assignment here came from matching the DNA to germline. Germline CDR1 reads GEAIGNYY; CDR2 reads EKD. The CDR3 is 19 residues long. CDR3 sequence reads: CACDPVLGDTLGYTNKLIF. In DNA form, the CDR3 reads TGTGCCTGTGACCCAGTACTGGGGGATACGCTGGGTTACACCAATAAACTCATCTTT.

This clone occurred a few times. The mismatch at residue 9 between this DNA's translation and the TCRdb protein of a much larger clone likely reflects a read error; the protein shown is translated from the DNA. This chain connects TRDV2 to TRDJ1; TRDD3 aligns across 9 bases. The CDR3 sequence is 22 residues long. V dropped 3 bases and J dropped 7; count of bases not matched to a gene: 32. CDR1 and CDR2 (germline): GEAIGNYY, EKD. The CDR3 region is CACDPLNLVPGGSSLLPGKLIF. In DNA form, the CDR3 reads TGTGCCTGTGACCCGCTGAACTTAGTTCCTGGGGGATCCTCCTTGTTACCCGGTAAACTCATCTTT.

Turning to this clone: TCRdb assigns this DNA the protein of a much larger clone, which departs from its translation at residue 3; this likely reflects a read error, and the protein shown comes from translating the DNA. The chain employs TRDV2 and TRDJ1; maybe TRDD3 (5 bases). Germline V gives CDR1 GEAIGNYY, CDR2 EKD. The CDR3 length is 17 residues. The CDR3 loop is CASDTLTSGGPTDKLIF. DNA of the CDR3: TGTGCCAGTGACACCCTCACGTCGGGGGGCCCTACCGATAAACTCATCTTT.